This is a list of T cell receptor beta chains from one sample in a study of CD8+CD57+ T cells in acquired aplastic anemia. TCRdb called the reads again in MiXCR, with one record for every CDR3 protein. The sample lists some 410,000 distinct CDR3 sequences, 55% to 75% occurring once. Sequencing input: sorted CD4+, CD8+, or CD8+CD57+ T cells (not recorded which) from PBMCs. The receptors originated from a human donor in good health, serving as a control. Each CDR3 is given with its conserved first and last residue. The listing skips clone size in some rows; elsewhere it reads once, few, many or a size class.

V: TRBV20-1
J: TRBJ1-1
length: 14
size: -
CDR3: CSARDRVITTEAFF

V: TRBV20-1
J: TRBJ2-2
length: 13
size: once
CDR3: CSPLRRQTGELFF

V: TRBV7-2
J: TRBJ1-2
length: 15
size: -
CDR3: CASSQTGGRETQYTF

V: TRBV12-3/TRBV12-4
J: TRBJ2-7
length: 15
size: -
CDR3: CASSLTGTRRYEQYF

V: TRBV9
J: TRBJ1-3
length: 15
size: -
CDR3: CASTAGRSYNEQLYF

V: TRBV5-1
J: TRBJ1-6
length: 15
size: -
CDR3: CASSVGQGGNSPLHF

V: TRBV15
J: TRBJ2-3
length: 16
size: -
CDR3: CATSGRDRRITDTQYF

V: TRBV20-1
J: TRBJ2-7
length: 12
size: -
CDR3: CSARRPGANQYF

V: TRBV7-2
J: -
length: 12
size: -
CDR3: CASSCTRNTIYF

V: TRBV7-9
J: TRBJ2-7
length: 11
size: few
CDR3: CASSLVGEQYF

V: TRBV7-2
J: TRBJ1-4
length: 15
size: -
CDR3: CASSLEKGTHEKLFF

V: TRBV5-6
J: TRBJ1-5
length: 17
size: -
CDR3: CASSLARPGLNNQPQHF

V: TRBV5-1
J: TRBJ2-6
length: 14
size: -
CDR3: CASSLGGGPYVLTF

V: TRBV24-1
J: TRBJ1-1
length: 19
size: many
CDR3: CATSDLRGQGGNLNTEAFF

V: TRBV7-9
J: TRBJ1-2
length: 16
size: many
CDR3: CASSTTGQGSPYGYTF

V: TRBV2
J: TRBJ1-5
length: 14
size: -
CDR3: CASATGEGNQAQQF

V: TRBV19
J: TRBJ2-7
length: 13
size: -
CDR3: CASSPRQTNEQYF

V: TRBV9
J: TRBJ1-4
length: 14
size: -
CDR3: CASSFFGTNAILFF

V: TRBV15
J: TRBJ1-1
length: 14
size: -
CDR3: CASRKARGRREAFF

V: TRBV12-3/TRBV12-4
J: TRBJ2-1
length: 16
size: many
CDR3: CASRVTSGGGYNEQFF

V: TRBV20-1
J: TRBJ2-1
length: 14
size: -
CDR3: CSADPGLAYNEQFF

V: TRBV29-1
J: TRBJ2-1
length: 17
size: -
CDR3: CSVEAQDPGSSYNEQFF

V: TRBV12-5
J: TRBJ1-2
length: 14
size: -
CDR3: CTSSLEGAGYGYTF

V: TRBV20-1
J: TRBJ1-4
length: 15
size: -
CDR3: CSLGQTGRGEEKLFF